One sample yielded the 22 T cell receptor beta chains listed below, sequenced in a study of Ad26.COV2.S vaccination and SARS-CoV-2 variants. The treatment denotes: roughly 20 received Ad26.COV2.S at low or high dose, single or two shots; five or six received placebo; per-sample allocation not given. Each sample was drawn 63 days after the first injection (of vaccine or placebo). TCRdb's table, derived via immunoSEQ multiplex PCR, lists solely in-frame clones and lacks some. The table lists about 480,000 clones, approximately 88% of them singletons. The source material was peripheral blood, sampled in a trial of Ad26.COV2.S vaccine versus placebo. Receptors originate from a person aged 18-60 years who received the Ad26.COV2.S COVID-19 vaccine or a placebo.

The chain is built from TRBV3-1 (or the pseudogene TRBV3-2) and TRBJ2-3; 10 bases align to TRBD2. The CDR3 length is 19 residues. Trimming at V came to 1 base and at J to 1 base, leaving 11 bases not matched to a gene. Germline CDR1 is LGHDT and CDR2 is YNNKEL (reference sequence). CDR3 region: CASSQVYEGTSVGTDTQYF. Written as DNA, the CDR3 is TGTGCCAGCAGCCAAGTCTATGAGGGGACTAGCGTGGGCACAGATACGCAGTATTTT.

The chain links TRBV2 to TRBJ1-2, with a tentative D call TRBD1 (5 bases). Between the trimmed V and J ends, which lost 2 bases and 13 bases, there was a span of 20 bases. The CDR3 sequence is 14 residues long. Germline V gene sequence: CDR1 SNHLY, CDR2 FYNNEI. The CDR3: CASSERQGTMASTF. The DNA of the CDR3 is TGTGCCAGCAGTGAAAGGCAGGGAACTATGGCTAGCACCTTC.

The chain combines TRBV13 with TRBJ1-1, with D unresolved. Per the germline V gene, CDR1 is PRHDT and CDR2 is FYEKMQ (reference sequence). Trimming cost V 5 bases and J 0 bases, with 13 bases left between them. This CDR3 is built from 15 residues. The CDR3 nucleotides read TGTGCCAGCAGCCAACAAACGGAGGTGAACACTGAAGCTTTCTTT. Its protein is CASSQQTEVNTEAFF.

This chain joins TRBV2 and TRBJ1-2; D possibly corresponds to TRBD1 (6 bases). Germline loops: CDR1 SNHLY, CDR2 FYNNEI. V was pared by 2 bases and J by 6 bases, with 7 bases between. CDR3 size: 12 residues. The CDR3 nucleotides are TGTGCCAGCAGTGAACACAGGGATGGCTACACCTTC. Protein sequence: CASSEHRDGYTF.

This chain uses TRBV6-5 with TRBJ1-3, with 9 bases identical to TRBD1. CDR1 and CDR2 from the germline V gene are MNHEY and SVGAGI. With 10 bases clipped from V and 4 bases from J, the junction kept 5 bases outside the gene matches. This CDR3 region has 13 residues. This CDR3 reads CATGQGYGNTIYF. CDR3 DNA sequence: TGTGCCACCGGACAGGGGTACGGAAACACCATATATTTT.

This chain links TRBV2 with TRBJ2-7, with D perhaps TRBD2 (7 bases). This CDR3 has 16 amino acids. Trimming took off 7 bases at V and 7 bases at J, with 26 bases between the two ends. Germline V gene lookup returns CDR1 SNHLY and CDR2 FYNNEI. DNA of the CDR3: TGTGCCAGCACGAGCGGGGCAGGGGTTGCTCGAAGGGAGCAGTACTTC. This codes for CASTSGAGVARREQYF.

This sequence joins TRBV6-5 and TRBJ2-1, with unresolved D. V was cut by 6 bases and J by 4 bases, with 7 bases left in between. The CDR3 loop spans 12 amino acids. CDR1 MNHEY and CDR2 SVGAGI come from the germline V gene. The CDR3 DNA is TGTGCCAGCAGGGGTTGGTACAATGAGCAGTTCTTC. Amino acid sequence: CASRGWYNEQFF.

The V call is TRBV5-4, the J call TRBJ2-1; 10 nucleotides agree with TRBD1. The trim removed 4 bases at V and 8 bases at J, leaving 12 bases unmatched. This CDR3 is built from 16 residues. The germline gives CDR1 SGHNT, CDR2 YYREEE (reference sequence). The CDR3 sequence: CASSPTLTGGRDEQFF. The CDR3 DNA reads TGTGCCAGCAGCCCAACCCTGACAGGGGGCAGGGATGAGCAGTTCTTC.

This clone was seen repeatedly, ten times or more. This chain links TRBV6-5 with TRBJ2-1; 13 nucleotides match TRBD2. The V gene's germline CDR1 is MNHEY and CDR2 SVGAGI. The CDR3 spans 15 residues. The ends lost 7 bases at V and 7 bases at J; junction bases unmatched: 7. DNA for the CDR3: TGTGCCAGCAAAGAGGGACTAGCGGGAACTAATGAGCAGTTCTTC. As protein: CASKEGLAGTNEQFF.

This clone showed up just a few times. The V call is TRBV2, the J call TRBJ2-7; 11 bases map to TRBD2. The CDR3 sequence is 14 residues long. Germline V gene data show CDR1 as SNHLY and CDR2 as FYNNEI. Unmatched junction bases numbered 2, after V lost 4 bases and J lost 3 bases. The CDR3 sequence: CASSGLAGGYEQYF. CDR3 nucleotides: TGTGCCAGCAGTGGGCTAGCGGGAGGCTACGAGCAGTACTTC.

Only a few counts were recorded for this clone. The CDR3 nucleotides read TGTGCCAGCAGCAGAAATTTATTGACTAGCGGGTCCTACGAGCAGTACTTC. The encoded protein is CASSRNLLTSGSYEQYF. V gene TRBV21-1 combines with J gene TRBJ2-7; TRBD2 is taken as the D call from the table, unchecked against the DNA. TRBV21-1 is an annotated pseudogene. CDR3 size: 17 residues.

The rearrangement joins TRBV10-3 to TRBJ1-6; 7 nucleotides agree with TRBD1. Germline values: CDR1 ENHRY, CDR2 SYGVKD. The ends lost 6 bases at V and 5 bases at J; junction bases unmatched: 4. The CDR3 is 14 amino acids. DNA for the CDR3: TGTGCCATCAGGGGGGGACAGAATAATTCACCCCTCCACTTT. This codes for CAIRGGQNNSPLHF.

The V call is TRBV7-9, the J call TRBJ1-1; D unresolved. From germline, CDR1 is SEHNR and CDR2 FQNEAQ (reference sequence). CDR3 length: 17 amino acids. The V end lost 1 base, the J end lost 9 bases, and 24 bases lay between the germline ends. The CDR3 nucleotides are TGTGCCAGCAGCTTAGGCTCCATTGCTGACATTAACGGAAAAGCTTTCTTT. It is translated as CASSLGSIADINGKAFF.

The genes are TRBV4-2 and TRBJ2-1; 7 bases align to TRBD2. The J segment lost 7 bases and the V segment lost 0 bases, leaving 9 bases of the junction unmatched. The CDR3 is 16 residues long. CDR1 is LGHNA, CDR2 YNFKEQ, per germline. CDR3 sequence (DNA): TGTGCCAGCAGCCAAGAGGGGGGAGGGGTTGGGAATGAGCAGTTCTTC. Translation: CASSQEGGGVGNEQFF.

The chain uses TRBV11-2 and TRBJ1-5; 7 nucleotides agree with TRBD1. The CDR3 is 15 amino acids. The ends lost 1 base at V and 5 bases at J; junction bases unmatched: 5. Per the germline V gene, CDR1 is SGHAT and CDR2 is FQNNGV. CDR3 amino acids: CASSLGGQLYQPQHF. CDR3 bases: TGTGCCAGCAGCTTAGGGGGACAGCTATATCAGCCCCAGCATTTT.

The gene calls are TRBV5-1 and TRBJ1-1, with 9 bases fitting TRBD1. V dropped 4 bases and J dropped 11; count of bases not matched to a gene: 15. Germline values: CDR1 SGHRS, CDR2 YFSETQ. The CDR3 has 15 residues. For the CDR3, the DNA is TGCGCCAGCAGCCCGGCGGACAGGGGACTAGCGTGGGCTTTCTTT. This sequence encodes CASSPADRGLAWAFF.

The chain carries TRBV4-1 and TRBJ1-6, with D perhaps TRBD1 (5 bases). Germline assignment: CDR1 MGHRA and CDR2 YSYEKL. V was clipped by 0 bases and J by 7 bases, with 19 bases between them. CDR3 length: 18 amino acids. The DNA of the CDR3 is TGCGCCAGCAGCCAAGATGGGACCGCGAGCAGTACAAATTCACCCCTCCACTTT. Amino acids: CASSQDGTASSTNSPLHF.

This CDR3 reads CASSGLAGNYEQYF. CDR3 sequence (DNA): TGTGCCAGCTCCGGGCTAGCGGGAAACTACGAGCAGTACTTC. The chain is built from TRBV27 and TRBJ2-7; 9 nucleotides line up with TRBD2. This CDR3 is 14 amino acids long. V shed 8 bases and J 3 bases; nucleotides not matched to a gene: 8. Germline V lookup: CDR1 MNHEY, CDR2 SMNVEV (reference sequence).

The chain carries TRBV30 and TRBJ2-1, with D uncertain. V was cut by 5 bases and J by 5 bases, with 7 bases left in between. This CDR3 has 11 amino acids. Germline lookup yields CDR1 GTSNPN and CDR2 SVGIG (reference sequence). CDR3 sequence: CAWGWDNEQFF. The CDR3 region has the DNA TGTGCCTGGGGTTGGGACAATGAGCAGTTCTTC.

The rearrangement links TRBV27 to TRBJ2-2; no clear D. Germline CDR1 MNHEY, CDR2 SMNVEV (reference sequence). Trimming shortened V by 3 bases and J by 6 bases, and 8 bases separated the two germline ends. The CDR3 runs to 13 residues. This CDR3 is CASSFDKSGELFF. CDR3 DNA: TGTGCCAGCAGTTTCGATAAGTCCGGGGAGCTGTTTTTT.

The J gene is TRBJ2-7, the V gene TRBV3-1 (or the pseudogene TRBV3-2), with D unclear. The V gene's germline CDR1 is LGHDT and CDR2 YNNKEL (reference sequence). The CDR3 runs to 12 residues. V lost 1 base and J lost 1, with 2 bases in between. The CDR3 loop reads CASSQVSYEQYF. The CDR3 DNA reads as TGTGCCAGCAGCCAAGTATCCTACGAGCAGTACTTC.

The gene calls are TRBV7-2 and TRBJ2-7; TRBD2 aligns across 11 bases. Germline-derived CDR1 and CDR2 are SGHTA and FQGNSA. The CDR3 runs 14 residues. J lost 2 bases, V lost 7 bases, and 4 bases had no gene match. The CDR3: CASTHSGGAYEQYF. CDR3 DNA sequence: TGTGCCAGCACGCATAGCGGGGGGGCCTACGAGCAGTACTTC.